This T cell receptor beta chain derives from a study of beta chain features in type 1 diabetes. The CDR3 consists of 16 residues. Trimming cost V 1 base and J 0 bases, with 10 bases left between them. CDR1 and CDR2 (germline): KGHSH, LQKENI. Expressed TCRB transcripts got sequenced, as all isolated RNA was reverse transcribed. Only in-frame clones appear in the TCRdb table, and some are missing; sequencing was by immunoSEQ multiplex PCR. The profile shows around 690,000 clones, 9.5% to 15% of them singletons. General observations from the study: Among all four CD4+ subsets, Type 1 diabetes patients had TCRB CDR3s that were moderately but significantly shorter.

Purity above 95% was achieved in all sorted populations. Concerning this clone itself: Its antigen remains unknown.

This sequence joins TRBV18 and TRBJ1-3; the D is unclear. The TCR originated in a man between 25 and 39 years old with type 1 diabetes. The sample taken for sequencing was naive CD4+ T cells from blood. DNA of the CDR3: TGTGCCAGCTCACCACAGGGTGCCTACTCTGGAAACACCATATATTTT. Its protein is CASSPQGAYSGNTIYF.